Detailed here is one T cell receptor (beta chain). This sample is part of a study of blood T cell repertoires in COVID-19. The CDR3 totals 13 residues. Germline V gene sequence: CDR1 SGHTA, CDR2 FQGTGA. V gave up 2 bases and J gave up 4 bases, with 7 bases separating them. Generated by immunoSEQ multiplex PCR, the TCRdb table keeps only in-frame clones and is missing some. The sample holds around 290,000 clones; around nine tenths are singletons and the top ten take about 4.6%. The sequence came from a middle-aged man with acute or convalescent COVID-19. V usage is TRBV7-3 and J usage is TRBJ2-3; D ambiguous. The sequenced sample consisted of peripheral blood. CDR3 sequence reads: CASSLLASDTQYF. In DNA, the CDR3 is TGTGCCAGCAGCTTACTGGCCTCAGATACGCAGTATTTT.